This TCR beta chain derives from a study of blood T cell repertoires in COVID-19. Study-wide background: The analysed material was cDNA or gDNA that came from T cells, B-cell-depleted T cells, or PBMCs.

Germline CDR1 and CDR2: SEHNR and FQNEAQ (reference sequence). The CDR3 loop spans 15 amino acids. After removal of 5 bases from V and 4 bases from J, the junction contained 7 bases not matched to a gene. Original handling: From reference gene primer amplification, estimates of nucleated cell counts were derived. Sequencing used immunoSEQ multiplex PCR; TCRdb keeps in-frame clones, though not all of them. That table supplies the V and J calls and clone size; D and trimming were determined from the DNA. The data show about 160,000 clones, roughly 85% seen once. The specimen sequenced was peripheral blood. This chain uses TRBV7-9 with TRBJ1-1; 10 bases are a match to TRBD1. The clonotype comes from a human donor with acute or convalescent COVID-19. The donor label of this sample is uncertain. CDR3 protein: CASSGRQGARTEAFF. The CDR3 nucleotides read TGTGCCAGCAGCGGCCGACAGGGGGCGCGCACTGAAGCTTTCTTT.